This passage covers 19 T cell receptor beta chains from one sample sequenced in a study of cytomegalovirus exposure and HLA in healthy donors. Researchers ran the PCR with 60 Vbeta and 13 Jbeta primers. Clones were sequenced by immunoSEQ multiplex PCR, and TCRdb holds only the in-frame ones, with some missing. The sample holds 140,000 to 150,000 clones, around 10% seen once. The sample taken for sequencing was PBMCs. The receptors were gathered from a man aged 50-59 years in good health and CMV-seronegative.

This clone has just a few counts. The chain joins TRBV5-1 to TRBJ1-2; D not certain. The germline V gene encodes CDR1 SGHRS and CDR2 YFSETQ. The CDR3 contains 16 residues. Trimming took 0 bases from V and 1 from J, leaving 13 bases between them. The CDR3 nucleotides read TGCGCCAGCAGCTTGGCCTCGGAGGCGGATAACTATGGCTACACCTTC. Its translation: CASSLASEADNYGYTF.

The rearrangement uses TRBV30 and TRBJ2-7; 10 positions agree with TRBD1. The V segment lost 4 bases and the J segment 2 bases; nucleotides outside the gene matches: 2. There are 13 residues in the CDR3. Germline V gene lookup returns CDR1 GTSNPN and CDR2 SVGIG (reference sequence). The CDR3 DNA reads TGTGCCTGGAAAGGGACAGGGGCCTACGAGCAGTACTTC. Translating it yields CAWKGTGAYEQYF. Full variable domain (rest looked up from reference TRBV30 and TRBJ2-7): SQTIHQWPATLVQPVGSPLSLECTVEGTSNPNLYWYRQAAGRGLQLLFYSVGIGQISSEVPQNLSASRPQDRQFILSSKKLLLSDSGFYLCAWKGTGAYEQYFGPGTRLTVT.

This clone was seen only a few times. The chain couples TRBV28 to TRBJ2-3; TRBD2 agrees at 7 bases. The CDR3 contains 16 residues. V shed 4 bases, J shed 5 bases, and the junction held 12 bases outside the gene matches. In germline, CDR1 is MDHEN, CDR2 SYDVKM. The CDR3 DNA reads TGTGCCAGCAGTTCCCCAGCGGCGGGAGTTTTAGATACGCAGTATTTT. Its protein product is CASSSPAAGVLDTQYF. The variable domain in full, completed from reference TRBV28 and TRBJ2-3, reads DVKVTQSSRYLVKRTGEKVFLECVQDMDHENMFWYRQDPGLGLRLIYFSYDVKMKEKGDIPEGYSVSREKKERFSLILESASTNQTSMYLCASSSPAAGVLDTQYFGPGTRLTVL.

This chain links TRBV10-1 with TRBJ1-1, with 8 bases aligning to TRBD1. Germline V gives CDR1 WNHNN, CDR2 SYGVQD (reference sequence). V gave up 6 bases and J gave up 6 bases; unmatched junction bases: 9. This CDR3 has 14 residues. The CDR3: CASSPGGRGPEAFF. CDR3 bases: TGCGCCAGCAGCCCAGGGGGCAGGGGGCCTGAAGCTTTCTTT.

The chain links TRBV30 to TRBJ2-5, with D possibly matching TRBD1 (6 bases). Trimming removed 3 bases at V and 5 bases at J, with 19 bases between. This CDR3 comprises 15 residues. Germline lookup yields CDR1 GTSNPN and CDR2 SVGIG (reference sequence). The CDR3 DNA sequence: TGTGCCTGGAGCGCTACACAGGGCCCCGGGGAGACCCAGTACTTC. Protein product: CAWSATQGPGETQYF.

This clone has more than one count but fewer than ten. This rearrangement joins TRBV6-4 to TRBJ1-6; possibly TRBD1 for D (5 bases). Trimming removed 0 bases from V and 3 bases from J, with 15 bases in between. Germline V gene sequence: CDR1 MRHNA, CDR2 SNTAGT. The CDR3 is made up of 18 amino acids. The CDR3 DNA reads TGTGCCAGCAGTGACTCGTTCAGGGAGGCTTTCTATAATTCACCCCTCCACTTT. Its translation: CASSDSFREAFYNSPLHF.

The chain carries TRBV10-1 and TRBJ2-1; 11 positions agree with TRBD2. J lost 9 bases, V lost 6 bases, and 10 bases had no gene match. The germline gives CDR1 WNHNN, CDR2 SYGVQD (reference sequence). This CDR3 has 15 residues. CDR3 in DNA: TGCGCCAGCAGGGTAGCGGGAGGGCCGATATGTGAGCAGTTCTTC. It translates to CASRVAGGPICEQFF.

The chain employs TRBV5-1 and TRBJ1-3, with 9 bases aligning to TRBD1. The junction had 8 bases not matched to a gene; V was cut back by 7 bases and J by 3 bases. The CDR3 has 15 amino acids. Germline V gives CDR1 SGHRS, CDR2 YFSETQ. The CDR3 DNA sequence: TGCGCCAGCGCCCCGAGGACAGGGGATGGAAACACCATATATTTT. It is translated as CASAPRTGDGNTIYF.

The gene calls are TRBV30 and TRBJ2-7; no clear D gene. The V end was cut by 2 bases, the J end by 1 base, with 15 bases between. Germline V CDR1 and CDR2: GTSNPN, SVGIG (reference sequence). CDR3 length: 15 amino acids. CDR3 DNA: TGTGCCTGGAGTCCACTGCGCGTCGCTTCCTACGAGCAGTACTTC. Protein: CAWSPLRVASYEQYF.

The chain's CDR3 is CASRPYRASGEKLFF. CDR3 coding DNA: TGTGCCAGCAGACCTTACCGGGCGTCGGGGGAAAAACTGTTTTTT. This chain connects TRBV2 to TRBJ1-4; D call uncertain. The CDR3 has 15 amino acids. The V gene's germline CDR1 is SNHLY and CDR2 FYNNEI. The ends were cut back, 6 bases at V and 8 bases at J, with 19 bases in the middle. Combining the CDR3 with reference TRBV2 and TRBJ1-4 gives the whole variable domain EPEVTQTPSHQVTQMGQEVILRCVPISNHLYFYWYRQILGQKVEFLVSFYNNEISEKSEIFDDQFSVERPDGSNFTLKIRSTKLEDSAMYFCASRPYRASGEKLFFGSGTQLSVL.

A few counts support this clone. This chain uses TRBV6-4 with TRBJ2-5; 10 bases match TRBD2. The ends lost 3 bases at V and 5 bases at J; junction bases unmatched: 9. Germline-derived CDR1 and CDR2 are MRHNA and SNTAGT. The CDR3 spans 16 residues. The CDR3 nucleotides read TGTGCCAGCAGTGAATCGGCTAGCGGGGGTAGGGAGACCCAGTACTTC. Translating gives CASSESASGGRETQYF.

In its sample, this clone was seen a few times. This chain uses TRBV5-6 with TRBJ1-5; 9 positions agree with TRBD1. V dropped 2 bases and J dropped 10; count of bases not matched to a gene: 13. CDR3 length: 16 amino acids. Germline CDR1 SGHDT, CDR2 YYEEEE. CDR3 in amino acids: CASSLRTGVELGPQHF. CDR3 nucleotides: TGTGCCAGCAGCTTACGGACAGGGGTCGAGCTTGGACCCCAGCATTTT.

This clone was seen a handful of times. CDR3 coding DNA: TGTGCCAGCAGCCCCGGACAGGGGCTGAGTCAGCCCCAGCATTTT. The encoded protein is CASSPGQGLSQPQHF. The rearrangement uses TRBV5-8 and TRBJ1-5, with 9 bases identical to TRBD1. This CDR3 has 15 amino acids. Per the germline V gene, CDR1 is SGHTS and CDR2 is YDEGEE. Trimming at V came to 4 bases and at J to 6 bases, leaving 8 bases not matched to a gene.

This clone was counted a few times. J is TRBJ1-2 and V is TRBV13; 8 nucleotides agree with TRBD1. Trimming removed 7 bases from V and 7 bases from J; junction bases left unmatched: 8. The CDR3 totals 13 residues. Germline V gives CDR1 PRHDT, CDR2 FYEKMQ (reference sequence). CDR3 protein: CASTRQGATGYTF. CDR3 nucleotides: TGTGCCAGCACACGGCAGGGGGCGACTGGCTACACCTTC.

CDR3 in amino acids: CASSSTPNYGYTF. The CDR3 DNA reads as TGTGCCAGCAGCTCGACACCTAACTATGGCTACACCTTC. This sequence joins TRBV7-2 and TRBJ1-2; D is unresolved. The V end was cut by 4 bases, the J end by 0 bases, with 6 bases between. Germline CDR1 reads SGHTA; CDR2 reads FQGNSA. The CDR3 sequence is 13 residues long.

The rearrangement links TRBV5-1 to TRBJ2-1; a weak D match, TRBD2 (6 bases). The germline CDR1 and CDR2 sequences are SGHRS and YFSETQ. Trimming removed 0 bases at V and 1 base at J, with 11 bases between. CDR3 length equals 16 residues. CDR3 coding DNA: TGCGCCAGCAGCTTGGAGGGTGGGGGGTCCTACAATGAGCAGTTCTTC. It specifies CASSLEGGGSYNEQFF.

CDR3 region: CASSLEGKDTEAFF. CDR3 coding DNA: TGTGCCAGCAGCTTGGAGGGGAAAGACACTGAAGCTTTCTTT. The gene calls are TRBV5-4 and TRBJ1-1; D is perhaps TRBD1 (5 bases). Germline-derived CDR1 and CDR2 are SGHNT and YYREEE (reference sequence). The CDR3 sequence is 14 residues long. The V end was cut by 0 bases, the J end by 3 bases, with 9 bases between.

Concerning this clone: This sample includes further DNA sequences coding for the same CDR3. The gene calls are TRBV20-1 and TRBJ2-1; 10 nucleotides line up with TRBD1. Germline V lookup: CDR1 DFQATT, CDR2 SNEGSKA (reference sequence). The CDR3 is 11 residues long. J was trimmed by 15 bases and V by 3 bases; bases with no gene match: 5. Here the CDR3 reads CSASRDRGWFF. In nucleotides, the CDR3 is TGCAGTGCTAGCAGGGACAGGGGCTGGTTCTTC.

This clone was recorded a few times. This chain joins TRBV4-2 and TRBJ2-7; 11 positions agree with TRBD1. The germline CDR1 and CDR2 sequences are LGHNA and YNFKEQ. V shed 0 bases and J 5 bases; nucleotides not matched to a gene: 3. The CDR3 consists of 15 residues. The CDR3 region is CASSQERTGGDEQYF. CDR3 nucleotide sequence: TGTGCCAGCAGCCAAGAACGGACAGGGGGCGACGAGCAGTACTTC.